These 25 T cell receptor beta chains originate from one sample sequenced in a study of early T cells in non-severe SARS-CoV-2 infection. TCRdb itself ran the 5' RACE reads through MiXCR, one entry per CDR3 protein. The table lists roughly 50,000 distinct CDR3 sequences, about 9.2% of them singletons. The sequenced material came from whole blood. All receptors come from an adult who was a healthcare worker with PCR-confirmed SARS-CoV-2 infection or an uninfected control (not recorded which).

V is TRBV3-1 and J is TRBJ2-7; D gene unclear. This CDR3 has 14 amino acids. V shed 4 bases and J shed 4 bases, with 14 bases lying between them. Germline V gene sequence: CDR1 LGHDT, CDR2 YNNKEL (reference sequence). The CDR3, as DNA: TGTGCCAGCAGCCCCCCATATGGAGCGTACGAGCAGTACTTC. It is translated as CASSPPYGAYEQYF.

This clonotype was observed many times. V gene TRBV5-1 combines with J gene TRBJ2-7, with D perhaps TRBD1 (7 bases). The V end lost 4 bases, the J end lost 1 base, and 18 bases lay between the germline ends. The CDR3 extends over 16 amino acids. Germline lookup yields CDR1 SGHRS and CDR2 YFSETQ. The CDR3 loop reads CASSPGDSIPSYEQYF. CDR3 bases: TGCGCCAGCAGCCCGGGGGACAGTATCCCTTCCTACGAGCAGTACTTC.

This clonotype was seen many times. CDR3 region: CASSPSGTSGRAGDNEQFF. CDR3 DNA: TGTGCCAGCAGCCCATCCGGGACTAGCGGGAGGGCCGGGGACAATGAGCAGTTCTTC. The rearrangement links TRBV7-3 to TRBJ2-1, with 16 bases aligning to TRBD2. The CDR3 contains 19 residues. Looked up from germline, CDR1 is SGHTA and CDR2 is FQGTGA. The V and J ends lost 5 bases and 5 bases, in that order; junction bases with no gene match: 12.

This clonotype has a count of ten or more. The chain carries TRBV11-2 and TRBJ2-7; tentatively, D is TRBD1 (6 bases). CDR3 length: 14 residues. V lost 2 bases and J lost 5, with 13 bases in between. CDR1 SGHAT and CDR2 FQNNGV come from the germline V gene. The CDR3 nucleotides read TGTGCCAGCAGCTTACACAGGGTCGGGAACGAGCAGTACTTC. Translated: CASSLHRVGNEQYF.

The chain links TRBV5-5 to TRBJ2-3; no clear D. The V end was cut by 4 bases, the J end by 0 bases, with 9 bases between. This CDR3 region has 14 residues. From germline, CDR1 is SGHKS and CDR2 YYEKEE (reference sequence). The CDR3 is CASSPWGSTDTQYF. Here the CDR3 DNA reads TGTGCCAGCAGCCCCTGGGGAAGCACAGATACGCAGTATTTT.

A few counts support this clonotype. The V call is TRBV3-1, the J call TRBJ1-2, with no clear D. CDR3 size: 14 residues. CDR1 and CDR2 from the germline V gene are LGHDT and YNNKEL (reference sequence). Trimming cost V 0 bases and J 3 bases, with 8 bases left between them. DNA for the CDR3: TGTGCCAGCAGCCAAGACAGGAGCTACTATGGCTACACCTTC. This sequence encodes CASSQDRSYYGYTF.

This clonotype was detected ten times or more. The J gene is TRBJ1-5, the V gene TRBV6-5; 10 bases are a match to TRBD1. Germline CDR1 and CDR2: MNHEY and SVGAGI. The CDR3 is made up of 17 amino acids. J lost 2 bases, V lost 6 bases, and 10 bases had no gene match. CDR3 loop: CASSAWGQGSGNQPQHF. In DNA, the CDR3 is TGTGCCAGCAGCGCTTGGGGACAGGGGTCCGGCAATCAGCCCCAGCATTTT.

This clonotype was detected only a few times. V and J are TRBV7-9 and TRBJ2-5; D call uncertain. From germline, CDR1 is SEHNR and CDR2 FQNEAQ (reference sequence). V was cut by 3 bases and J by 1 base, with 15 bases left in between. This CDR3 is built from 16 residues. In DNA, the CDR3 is TGTGCCAGCAGCTTTCGAACGGGCAGCCTCCAAGAGACCCAGTACTTC. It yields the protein CASSFRTGSLQETQYF.

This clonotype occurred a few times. CDR3 in amino acids: CASGNYGYTF. CDR3 sequence (DNA): TGTGCCAGCGGGAACTATGGCTACACCTTC. The V call is TRBV9, the J call TRBJ1-2, with D unclear. The CDR3 has 10 amino acids. The V end lost 7 bases, the J end lost 2 bases, and 3 bases lay between the germline ends. Germline V gene sequence: CDR1 SGDLS, CDR2 YYNGEE.

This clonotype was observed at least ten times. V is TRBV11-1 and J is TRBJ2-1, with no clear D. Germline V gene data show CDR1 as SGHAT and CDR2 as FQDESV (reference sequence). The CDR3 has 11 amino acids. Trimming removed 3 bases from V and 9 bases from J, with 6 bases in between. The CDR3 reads CASSFKGEQFF. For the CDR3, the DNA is TGTGCCAGCAGCTTTAAGGGTGAGCAGTTCTTC.

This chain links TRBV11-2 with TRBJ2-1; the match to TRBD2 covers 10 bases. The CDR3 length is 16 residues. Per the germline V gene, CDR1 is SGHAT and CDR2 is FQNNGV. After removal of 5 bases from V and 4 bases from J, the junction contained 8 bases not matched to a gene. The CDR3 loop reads CASSQGLAILYNEQFF. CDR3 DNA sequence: TGTGCCAGCAGCCAGGGACTAGCGATATTGTACAATGAGCAGTTCTTC.

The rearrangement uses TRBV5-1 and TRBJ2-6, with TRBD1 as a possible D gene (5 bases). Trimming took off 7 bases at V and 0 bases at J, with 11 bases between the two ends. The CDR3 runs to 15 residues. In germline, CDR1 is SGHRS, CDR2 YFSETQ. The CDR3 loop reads CASRDSLSGANVLTF. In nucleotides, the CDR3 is TGCGCCAGCCGAGACAGCCTCTCTGGGGCCAACGTCCTGACTTTC.

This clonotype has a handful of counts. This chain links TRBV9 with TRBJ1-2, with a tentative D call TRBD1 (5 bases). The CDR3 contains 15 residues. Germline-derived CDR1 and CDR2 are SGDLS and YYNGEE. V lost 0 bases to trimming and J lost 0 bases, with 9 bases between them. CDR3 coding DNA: TGTGCCAGCAGCGTAGCAGACAGTCCTAACTATGGCTACACCTTC. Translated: CASSVADSPNYGYTF.

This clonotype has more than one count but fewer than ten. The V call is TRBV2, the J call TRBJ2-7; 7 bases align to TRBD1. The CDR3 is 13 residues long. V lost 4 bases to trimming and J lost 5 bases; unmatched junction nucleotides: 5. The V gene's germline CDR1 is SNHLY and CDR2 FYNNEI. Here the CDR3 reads CASSGQGINEQYF. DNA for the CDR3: TGTGCCAGCAGTGGACAGGGAATAAACGAGCAGTACTTC.

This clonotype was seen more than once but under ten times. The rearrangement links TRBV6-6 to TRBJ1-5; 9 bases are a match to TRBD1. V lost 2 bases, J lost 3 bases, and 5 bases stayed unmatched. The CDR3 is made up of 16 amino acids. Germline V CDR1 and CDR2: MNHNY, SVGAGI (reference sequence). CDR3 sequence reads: CASSYRTGDPNQPQHF. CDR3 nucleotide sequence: TGTGCCAGCAGTTACCGGACAGGGGATCCCAATCAGCCCCAGCATTTT.

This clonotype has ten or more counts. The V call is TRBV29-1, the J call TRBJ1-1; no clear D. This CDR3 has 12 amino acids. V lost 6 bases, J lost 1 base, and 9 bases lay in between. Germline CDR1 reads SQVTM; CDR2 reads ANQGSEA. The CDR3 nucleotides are TGCAGCGTCGTAAATGGGAACACTGAAGCTTTCTTT. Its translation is CSVVNGNTEAFF.

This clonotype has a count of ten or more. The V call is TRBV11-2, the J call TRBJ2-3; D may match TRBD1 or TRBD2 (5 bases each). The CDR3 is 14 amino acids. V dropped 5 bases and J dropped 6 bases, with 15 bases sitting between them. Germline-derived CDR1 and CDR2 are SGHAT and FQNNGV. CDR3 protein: CASSGGRSLDTQYF. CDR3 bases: TGTGCCAGCAGCGGGGGACGATCCCTGGATACGCAGTATTTT.

CDR3 region: CASSAPIKRANVLTF. CDR3 nucleotide sequence: TGTGCCAGCTCCGCCCCCATTAAACGGGCCAACGTCCTGACTTTC. The rearrangement joins TRBV7-9 to TRBJ2-6; no clear D. The germline V gene encodes CDR1 SEHNR and CDR2 FQNEAQ (reference sequence). V lost 8 bases, J lost 5 bases, and 16 bases lay in between. The CDR3 has 15 amino acids.

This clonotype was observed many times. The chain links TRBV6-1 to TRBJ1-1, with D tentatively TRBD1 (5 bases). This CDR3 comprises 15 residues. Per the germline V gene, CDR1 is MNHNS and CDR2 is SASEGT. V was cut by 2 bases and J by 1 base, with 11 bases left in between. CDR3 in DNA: TGTGCCAGCAGTGAACGGGGGAATGCGAACACTGAAGCTTTCTTT. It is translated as CASSERGNANTEAFF.

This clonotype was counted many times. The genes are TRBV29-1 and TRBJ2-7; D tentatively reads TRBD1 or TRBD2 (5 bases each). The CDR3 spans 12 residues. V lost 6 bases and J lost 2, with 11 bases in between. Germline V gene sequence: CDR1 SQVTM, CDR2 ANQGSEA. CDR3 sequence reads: CSVRGRTYEQYF. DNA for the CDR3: TGCAGCGTCCGGGGACGTACCTACGAGCAGTACTTC.

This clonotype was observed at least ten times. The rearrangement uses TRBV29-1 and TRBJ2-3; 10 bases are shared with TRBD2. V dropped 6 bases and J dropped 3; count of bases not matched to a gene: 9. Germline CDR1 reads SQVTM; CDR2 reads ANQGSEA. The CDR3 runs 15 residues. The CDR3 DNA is TGCAGCGTCAACCTCCCTAGCGGGAGAACAGATACGCAGTATTTT. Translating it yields CSVNLPSGRTDTQYF.

CDR3 nucleotide sequence: TGCGCCAGCAGCTTGGCGGGGACGGGCTCTGGGGCCAACGTCCTGACTTTC. Its translation is CASSLAGTGSGANVLTF. The chain carries TRBV5-1 and TRBJ2-6; D could derive from TRBD1 or TRBD2 (5 bases each). Germline assignment: CDR1 SGHRS and CDR2 YFSETQ. Trimming stripped 0 bases from V and 0 bases from J, with 10 bases between. The CDR3 loop spans 17 amino acids.

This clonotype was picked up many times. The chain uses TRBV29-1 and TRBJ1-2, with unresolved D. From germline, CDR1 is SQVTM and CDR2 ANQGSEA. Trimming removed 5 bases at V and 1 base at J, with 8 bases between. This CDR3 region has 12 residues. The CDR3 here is CSVFGVNYGYTF. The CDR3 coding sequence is TGCAGCGTTTTTGGGGTTAACTATGGCTACACCTTC.

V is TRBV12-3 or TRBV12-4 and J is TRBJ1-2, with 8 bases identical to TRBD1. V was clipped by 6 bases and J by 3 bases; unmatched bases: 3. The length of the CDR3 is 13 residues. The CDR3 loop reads CASRAGGDYGYTF. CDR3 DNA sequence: TGTGCCAGCAGGGCAGGGGGCGACTATGGCTACACCTTC.

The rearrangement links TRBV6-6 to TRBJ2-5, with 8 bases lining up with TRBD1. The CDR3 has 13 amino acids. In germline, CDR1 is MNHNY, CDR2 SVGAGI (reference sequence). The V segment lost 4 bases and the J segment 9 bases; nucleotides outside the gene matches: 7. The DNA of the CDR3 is TGTGCCAGCAGTTCCGGACAGGGTAGCGCCCAGTACTTC. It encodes CASSSGQGSAQYF.